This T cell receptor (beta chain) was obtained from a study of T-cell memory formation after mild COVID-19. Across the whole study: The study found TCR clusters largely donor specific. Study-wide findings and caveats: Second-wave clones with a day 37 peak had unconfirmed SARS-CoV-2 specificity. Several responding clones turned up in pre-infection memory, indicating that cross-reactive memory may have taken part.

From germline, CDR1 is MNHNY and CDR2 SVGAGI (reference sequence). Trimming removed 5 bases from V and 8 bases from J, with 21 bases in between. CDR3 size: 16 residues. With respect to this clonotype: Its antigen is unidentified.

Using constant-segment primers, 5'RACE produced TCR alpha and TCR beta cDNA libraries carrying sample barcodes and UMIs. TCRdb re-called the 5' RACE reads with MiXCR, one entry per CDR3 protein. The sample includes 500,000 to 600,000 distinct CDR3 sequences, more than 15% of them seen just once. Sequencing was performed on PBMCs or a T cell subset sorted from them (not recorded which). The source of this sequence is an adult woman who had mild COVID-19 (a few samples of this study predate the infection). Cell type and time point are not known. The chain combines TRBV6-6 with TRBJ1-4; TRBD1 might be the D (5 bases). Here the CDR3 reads CASSQITGTGWEKLFF. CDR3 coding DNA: TGTGCCAGCAGTCAAATCACCGGGACTGGGTGGGAAAAACTGTTTTTT.